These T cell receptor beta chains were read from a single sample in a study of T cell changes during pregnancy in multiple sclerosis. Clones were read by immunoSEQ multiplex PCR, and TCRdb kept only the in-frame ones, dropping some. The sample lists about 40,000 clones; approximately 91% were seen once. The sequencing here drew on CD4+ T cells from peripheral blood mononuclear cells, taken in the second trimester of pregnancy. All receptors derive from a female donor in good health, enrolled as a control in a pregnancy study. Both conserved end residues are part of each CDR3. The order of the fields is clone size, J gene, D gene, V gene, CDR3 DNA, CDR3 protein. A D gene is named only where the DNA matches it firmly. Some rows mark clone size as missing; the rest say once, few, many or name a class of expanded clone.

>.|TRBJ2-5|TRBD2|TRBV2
TGTGCCAGCAGCAACGGGGGGGCCTTTCCAGAGACCCAGTACTTC
CASSNGGAFPETQYF
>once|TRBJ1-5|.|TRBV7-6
TGTGCCAGCAGCTTAAATTCAGGGGCCAATCAGCCCCAGCATTTT
CASSLNSGANQPQHF
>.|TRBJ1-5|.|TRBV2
TGTGCCAGCAGTGTCGGGGGGTATCAGCCCCAGCATTTT
CASSVGGYQPQHF
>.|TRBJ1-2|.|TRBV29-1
TGCAGCGTTGAGGGGAGTTCCAACTATGGCTACACCTTC
CSVEGSSNYGYTF
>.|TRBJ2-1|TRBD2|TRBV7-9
TGTGCCAGCAGCTTGTGGCGGGGGGATAGTGAGCAGTTCTTC
CASSLWRGDSEQFF
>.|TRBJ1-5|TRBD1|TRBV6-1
TGTGCCAGCAGGTCCGGACAGGGGAAGTCGCTGCCCCAGCATTTT
CASRSGQGKSLPQHF
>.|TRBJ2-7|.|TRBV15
TGTGCCACCAGCAGAGGCCGAGCGGGTAGCTCCTACGAGCAGTACTTC
CATSRGRAGSSYEQYF
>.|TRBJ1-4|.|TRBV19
TGTGCCAGTAGTAATCGAGCCCGAAGCGAAAAACTGTTTTTT
CASSNRARSEKLFF
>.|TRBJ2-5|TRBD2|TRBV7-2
TGTGCCAGCAGCTCGACCCGGGGACTAGCGTCTGAGACCCAGTACTTC
CASSSTRGLASETQYF
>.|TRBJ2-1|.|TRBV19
TGTGCCAGTAGTCCGGGGGAAAGCTCCTACAATGAGCAGTTCTTC
CASSPGESSYNEQFF
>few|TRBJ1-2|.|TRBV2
TGTGCCAGCAGTTGGGAGGGAAACTATGGCTACACCTTC
CASSWEGNYGYTF
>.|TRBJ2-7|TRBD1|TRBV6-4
TGTGCCACCCTCAAGGTCACAGGGGCCAACGAGCAGTACTTC
CATLKVTGANEQYF
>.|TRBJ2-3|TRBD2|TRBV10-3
TGTGCCACCGCCCAGCTAGCGGGGGTTCCGCTCTTT
CATAQLAGVPLF
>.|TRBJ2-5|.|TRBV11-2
TGTGCCAGCAGCCAAACCCTGGGTAGCTGGGAGACCCAGTACTTC
CASSQTLGSWETQYF
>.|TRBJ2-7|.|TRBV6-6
TGTGCCAGCGTAGCGCAGGGGCGGGAGTACGAGCAGTACTTC
CASVAQGREYEQYF
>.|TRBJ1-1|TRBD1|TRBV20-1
TGCAGTACAGGGGACACTGAAGCTTTCTTT
CSTGDTEAFF
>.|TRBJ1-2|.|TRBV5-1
TGCGCCAGCAGGGACCCCGCGGGTCTGCTTTATGGCTACACCTTC
CASRDPAGLLYGYTF
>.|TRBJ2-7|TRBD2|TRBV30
TGTGCCTGGAGTGTTCTAGCGGGGGGCCTACTGTTCTACGAGCAGTACTTC
CAWSVLAGGLLFYEQYF
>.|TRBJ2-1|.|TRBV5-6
TGTGCCAGCAGCACTGCAATCAATGAGCAGTTCTTC
CASSTAINEQFF
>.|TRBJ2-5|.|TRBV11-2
TGTGCCAGCAGCTTTCGGGAGACCCAGTACTTC
CASSFRETQYF
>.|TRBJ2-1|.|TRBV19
TGTGCCAGTAGTATAGATCGGGCAGGGACCTACAATGAGCAGTTCTTC
CASSIDRAGTYNEQFF
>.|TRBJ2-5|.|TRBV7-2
TGTGCCAGCAGCTTAGCCCCCGGGACTCTGGGTGGGACCCAGTACTTC
CASSLAPGTLGGTQYF
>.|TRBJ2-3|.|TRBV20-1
TGCAGTGCTGCCTATGATACGCAGTATTTT
CSAAYDTQYF
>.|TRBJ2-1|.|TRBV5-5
TGTGCCAGCAGCTTGGCCCCCCTCCGCCTGGGGAGCTCCTACAATGAGCAGTTCTTC
CASSLAPLRLGSSYNEQFF
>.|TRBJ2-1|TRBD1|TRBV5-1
TGCGCCAGCAGCTTGGGTGACAGGGGAATAGGTAATGAGCAGTTCTTC
CASSLGDRGIGNEQFF
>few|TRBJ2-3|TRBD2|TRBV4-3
TGCGCCAGCAGCCCGGGGGGAGGGTCAGATACGCAGTATTTT
CASSPGGGSDTQYF
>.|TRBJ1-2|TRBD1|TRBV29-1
TGCAGCGTTCACGGGGACAGTAACTATGGCTACACCTTC
CSVHGDSNYGYTF
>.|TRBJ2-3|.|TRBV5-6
TGTGCCAGCAGCTTGGGAGGGCCGACAGATACGCAGTATTTT
CASSLGGPTDTQYF
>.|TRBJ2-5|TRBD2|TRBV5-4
TGTGCCAGCAGCACGGGACTAGCGGGGGGAGAGACCCAGTACTTC
CASSTGLAGGETQYF
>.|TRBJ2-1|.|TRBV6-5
TGTGCCAGCAGTTACACCGACAACTACAATGAGCAGTTCTTC
CASSYTDNYNEQFF
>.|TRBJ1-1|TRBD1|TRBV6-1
TGTGCCAGCAGTTCGACCGGGACAGGTCAAGGTGAAGCTTTCTTT
CASSSTGTGQGEAFF
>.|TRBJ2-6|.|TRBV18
TGTGCCAGCTCACCAGGAATCCAGGGCTCTGGGGCCAACGTCCTGACTTTC
CASSPGIQGSGANVLTF
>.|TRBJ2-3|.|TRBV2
TGTGCCAGCGGCCGGCGGGGAGATACGCAGTATTTT
CASGRRGDTQYF
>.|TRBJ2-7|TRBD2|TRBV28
TGTGCCAGCAGCTCCCCGTCCGGGAGGGACTCCTACGAGCAGTACTTC
CASSSPSGRDSYEQYF
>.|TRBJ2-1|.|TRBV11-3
TGTGCCAGCAGCCCCACCCGCGGGGAGCAGTTCTTC
CASSPTRGEQFF
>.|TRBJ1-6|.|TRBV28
TGTGCCAGCAGTTTGAGGTACGATTCACCCCTCCACTTT
CASSLRYDSPLHF
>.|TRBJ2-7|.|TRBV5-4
TGTGCCAGCAGCGATCGACAGCTTCCTACCTACGAGCAGTACTTC
CASSDRQLPTYEQYF
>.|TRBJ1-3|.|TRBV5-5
TGTGCCAGCAGCTGGGGGGGAAGGTTCGACACCATATATTTT
CASSWGGRFDTIYF
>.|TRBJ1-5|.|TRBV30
TGTGCCTGGAGTAGACAGTTTCCGAATCAGCCCCAGCATTTT
CAWSRQFPNQPQHF
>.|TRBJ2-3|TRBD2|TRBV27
TGTGCCAGCAGTCATACTCCGGGACTAGCGGGAGATACGCAGTATTTT
CASSHTPGLAGDTQYF
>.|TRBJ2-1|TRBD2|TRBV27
TGTGCCAGCAGTGCTCCGGGACTAGCTGTTCAAGGGGGTCGGAATGAGCAGTTCTTC
CASSAPGLAVQGGRNEQFF
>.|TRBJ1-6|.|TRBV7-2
TGTGCCAGCAGCTTAACCGGCGGCTCTGCGTCACCCCTCCACTTT
CASSLTGGSASPLHF
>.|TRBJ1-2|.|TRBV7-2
TGTGCCAGCAGCGGGGGGGGTTACGGCTACACCTTC
CASSGGGYGYTF
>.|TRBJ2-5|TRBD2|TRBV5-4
TGTGCCAGCAGCGAAGAAGCGGGGCCAACCCAAGAGACCCAGTACTTC
CASSEEAGPTQETQYF
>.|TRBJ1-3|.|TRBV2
TGTGCCAGCAGTAACAGGGTTGGAAACACCATATATTTT
CASSNRVGNTIYF
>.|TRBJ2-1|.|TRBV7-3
TGTGCCAGCTCGCGGGCCTCCTACAATGAGCAGTTCTTC
CASSRASYNEQFF
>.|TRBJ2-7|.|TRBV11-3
TGTGCCAGCAGCTTAGTTGTAAACAGGGCGTACGAGCAGTACTTC
CASSLVVNRAYEQYF
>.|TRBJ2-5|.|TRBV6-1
TGTGCCAGCAGCCCAGGAGGTTCGAAAGAGACCCAGTACTTC
CASSPGGSKETQYF
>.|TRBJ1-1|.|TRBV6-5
TGTGCCAGCATCCGCAGGGGCAGCACTGAAGCTTTCTTT
CASIRRGSTEAFF
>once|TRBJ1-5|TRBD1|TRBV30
TGTGCCTGGGGGGAGGACAGGGCGCATTCCTTTAGCAATCAGCCCCAGCATTTT
CAWGEDRAHSFSNQPQHF
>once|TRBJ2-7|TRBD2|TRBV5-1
TGCGCCAGCAGCTTGGTTGCTGCGGGAGTACACTCTCGCCCCACCTACGAGCAGTACTTC
CASSLVAAGVHSRPTYEQYF
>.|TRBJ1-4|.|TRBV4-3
TGCGCCAGCAGCCAAACTACGGGAAAACTGTTTTTT
CASSQTTGKLFF
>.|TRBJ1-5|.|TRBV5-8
TGTGCCAGCAGCTTGGCGATTCAGGGGACTCAGCCCCAGCATTTT
CASSLAIQGTQPQHF
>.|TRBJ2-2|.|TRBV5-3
TGTGCCAGAAGCGGCGGGACTTCCCGGTCGAACACCGGGGAGCTGTTTTTT
CARSGGTSRSNTGELFF